Presented here are 10 T cell receptor beta chains from one specimen sequenced in a study of blood T cell repertoires in COVID-19. The repertoire was sequenced with immunoSEQ multiplex PCR; TCRdb's copy has only in-frame clones and lacks some. The sample holds 100,000 to 150,000 clones; about 89% are singletons and the top ten take roughly 3.9%. The sample was peripheral blood. All receptors derive from a man in his fifties or sixties with COVID-19, enrolled during active disease.

CDR3 protein: CASRRLGTSGGSDTQYF. The CDR3 nucleotides read TGTGCCAGCAGACGCCTCGGGACTAGCGGGGGGTCGGATACGCAGTATTTT. This rearrangement joins TRBV7-3 to TRBJ2-3; 15 bases align to TRBD2. V was pared by 6 bases and J by 6 bases, with 10 bases of the junction left unmatched. The CDR3 spans 17 residues. The germline CDR1 and CDR2 sequences are SGHTA and FQGTGA.

This chain joins TRBV7-3 and TRBJ2-1; the match to TRBD1 covers 7 bases. Germline lookup yields CDR1 SGHTA and CDR2 FQGTGA. The CDR3 extends over 15 amino acids. Trimming took 1 base from V and 4 from J; bases not matched to a gene: 4. The CDR3 DNA reads as TGTGCCAGCAGCTTAAGGGGACAGCCTTACAATGAGCAGTTCTTC. Translated, it gives CASSLRGQPYNEQFF.

This rearrangement joins TRBV19 to TRBJ2-5; TRBD2 might be the D (6 bases). The CDR3 runs 13 residues. Trimming removed 10 bases from V and 3 bases from J, with 15 bases in between. CDR1 and CDR2 (germline): LNHDA, SQIVND (reference sequence). The chain's CDR3 is CATKLGGEETQYF. In DNA, the CDR3 is TGTGCCACCAAATTAGGAGGGGAAGAGACCCAGTACTTC.

The CDR3 nucleotides are TGTGCCAGCTCACCGAGGAGTCTCGTGGGTAATTCACCCCTCCACTTT. Its translation: CASSPRSLVGNSPLHF. The chain employs TRBV18 and TRBJ1-6; D uncertain. The CDR3 has 16 amino acids. In germline, CDR1 is KGHSH, CDR2 LQKENI. Trimming took 3 bases from V and 6 from J, leaving 15 bases between them.

V and J are TRBV5-1 and TRBJ2-6; 10 bases align to TRBD1. CDR1 and CDR2 (germline): SGHRS, YFSETQ. J was trimmed by 2 bases and V by 3 bases; bases with no gene match: 2. The CDR3 has 16 amino acids. CDR3 DNA sequence: TGCGCCAGCAGCTGGGGGACAGGGGCTGGGGCCAACGTCCTGACTTTC. Encoded protein: CASSWGTGAGANVLTF. The entire variable domain, with the rest obtained from reference TRBV5-1 and TRBJ2-6, is as follows: KAGVTQTPRYLIKTRGQQVTLSCSPISGHRSVSWYQQTPGQGLQFLFEYFSETQRNKGNFPGRFSGRQFSNSRSEMNVSTLELGDSALYLCASSWGTGAGANVLTFGAGSRLTVL.

The V and J genes are TRBV20-1 and TRBJ2-5; TRBD1 might be the D (5 bases). V lost 6 bases, J lost 4 bases, and 9 bases lay in between. CDR3 length equals 11 residues. The germline gives CDR1 DFQATT, CDR2 SNEGSKA (reference sequence). The CDR3 sequence is CSADGAETQYF. CDR3 DNA sequence: TGCAGTGCCGATGGGGCAGAGACCCAGTACTTC.

The chain joins TRBV7-2 to TRBJ2-7, with TRBD1 matching 9 bases. CDR1 is SGHTA, CDR2 FQGNSA, per germline. This CDR3 comprises 15 residues. The V and J ends lost 5 bases and 7 bases, in that order; junction bases with no gene match: 12. The CDR3 sequence is CASSPPGQGFWEQYF. For the CDR3, the DNA is TGTGCCAGCAGCCCCCCGGGACAGGGTTTTTGGGAGCAGTACTTC.

This chain's CDR3 is CASSGGTGTAQPQHF. The CDR3 DNA follows: TGTGCCAGCAGTGGGGGGACAGGTACAGCTCAGCCCCAGCATTTT. The chain carries TRBV2 and TRBJ1-5; the match to TRBD1 covers 8 bases. The CDR3 totals 15 residues. Per germline, CDR1 SNHLY and CDR2 FYNNEI. Trimming took 4 bases from V and 6 from J; bases not matched to a gene: 8.

The chain recombines TRBV9 with TRBJ1-2; a possible D gene is TRBD1 (6 bases). Trimming pared 4 bases from V and 4 bases from J, leaving 17 bases between. The CDR3 has 15 amino acids. Germline V gene lookup returns CDR1 SGDLS and CDR2 YYNGEE. CDR3 residues: CASSLTPGTSYGYTF. The CDR3, as DNA: TGTGCCAGCAGCTTAACCCCCGGGACAAGCTATGGCTACACCTTC.

The J gene is TRBJ1-2, the V gene TRBV7-2, with 7 nucleotides matching TRBD1. Germline V gives CDR1 SGHTA, CDR2 FQGNSA. The CDR3 totals 16 residues. After removal of 5 bases from V and 7 bases from J, the junction contained 16 bases not matched to a gene. CDR3 sequence: CASSISPGQSSRGYTF. CDR3 nucleotides: TGTGCCAGCAGCATTTCACCGGGACAGAGCAGTCGTGGCTACACCTTC. Based on the CDR3 plus reference TRBV7-2 and TRBJ1-2, the full variable domain is GAGVSQSPSNKVTEKGKDVELRCDPISGHTALYWYRQSLGQGLEFLIYFQGNSAPDKSGLPSDRFSAERTGGSVSTLTIQRTQQEDSAVYLCASSISPGQSSRGYTFGSGTRLTVV.